These 3 T cell receptor beta chains share one sample of origin, sequenced in a study of control samples from healthy donors and cancer patients. Generated by immunoSEQ multiplex PCR, the TCRdb table keeps only in-frame clones and is missing some. The table includes 120,000 or so clones, 85% to 90% detected once. Sequencing input: PBMCs. The receptors were sampled from a woman aged 55-70 years with lung cancer.

This chain links TRBV25-1 with TRBJ2-5; TRBD2 is a possible D gene (5 bases). This CDR3 comprises 14 residues. Trimming removed 6 bases at V and 5 bases at J, with 16 bases between. Germline CDR1 reads MGHDK; CDR2 reads SYGVNS. CDR3: CASRDGDFSETQYF. The CDR3, as DNA: TGTGCCAGCAGAGACGGGGATTTCTCGGAGACCCAGTACTTC.

J is TRBJ2-1 and V is TRBV6-5; D might be TRBD2 (5 bases). The CDR3 is made up of 12 amino acids. CDR1 and CDR2 (germline): MNHEY, SVGAGI. Trimming removed 7 bases from V and 3 bases from J, with 7 bases in between. CDR3 residues: CASKADYNEQFF. The CDR3 nucleotides read TGTGCCAGCAAAGCGGACTACAATGAGCAGTTCTTC.

The J gene is TRBJ2-5, the V gene TRBV19, with 8 bases identical to TRBD1. V shed 5 bases, J shed 8 bases, and the junction held 10 bases outside the gene matches. The CDR3 length is 14 residues. Germline lookup yields CDR1 LNHDA and CDR2 SQIVND (reference sequence). CDR3 amino acids: CASSHQGAQGTQYF. CDR3 coding DNA: TGTGCCAGTAGTCACCAGGGGGCCCAAGGTACCCAGTACTTC.